This T cell receptor (beta chain) was sequenced in a study of shared clonotypes between healthy human individuals. The CDR3 totals 17 residues. Germline-derived CDR1 and CDR2 are SGDLS and YYNGEE. V was clipped by 0 bases and J by 2 bases; unmatched bases: 3. Negatively enriched CD4+ T cells were divided by CD45RA into naive and memory. The study ran the assay at deep level. Several immunoSEQ plates received, in even portions, the genomic DNA of each subset. In the original workflow: Junction-only immunoSEQ sequences carried no quality scores, so filtering differed. TCRdb keeps only in-frame clones here, not all; method: immunoSEQ multiplex PCR. The V and J calls and the clone size are those of that table, but D and trimming were determined from the DNA. The repertoire holds roughly 700,000 clones, with around 67% as singletons.

Sequencing used memory CD4+ T cells sorted from blood. Subset in this sample: CD45RA-negative fraction. The source of this sequence is a woman in her twenties or thirties in good health. The V and J genes are TRBV9 and TRBJ2-2, with 11 bases matching TRBD2. The CDR3 loop reads CASSVETSGKNTGELFF. The CDR3 nucleotides are TGTGCCAGCAGCGTAGAGACTAGCGGGAAAAACACCGGGGAGCTGTTTTTT. The variable domain in full, with the rest retrieved from reference TRBV9 and TRBJ2-2, is DSGVTQTPKHLITATGQRVTLRCSPRSGDLSVYWYQQSLDQGLQFLIQYYNGEERAKGNILERFSAQQFPDLHSELNLSSLELGDSALYFCASSVETSGKNTGELFFGEGSRLTVL.